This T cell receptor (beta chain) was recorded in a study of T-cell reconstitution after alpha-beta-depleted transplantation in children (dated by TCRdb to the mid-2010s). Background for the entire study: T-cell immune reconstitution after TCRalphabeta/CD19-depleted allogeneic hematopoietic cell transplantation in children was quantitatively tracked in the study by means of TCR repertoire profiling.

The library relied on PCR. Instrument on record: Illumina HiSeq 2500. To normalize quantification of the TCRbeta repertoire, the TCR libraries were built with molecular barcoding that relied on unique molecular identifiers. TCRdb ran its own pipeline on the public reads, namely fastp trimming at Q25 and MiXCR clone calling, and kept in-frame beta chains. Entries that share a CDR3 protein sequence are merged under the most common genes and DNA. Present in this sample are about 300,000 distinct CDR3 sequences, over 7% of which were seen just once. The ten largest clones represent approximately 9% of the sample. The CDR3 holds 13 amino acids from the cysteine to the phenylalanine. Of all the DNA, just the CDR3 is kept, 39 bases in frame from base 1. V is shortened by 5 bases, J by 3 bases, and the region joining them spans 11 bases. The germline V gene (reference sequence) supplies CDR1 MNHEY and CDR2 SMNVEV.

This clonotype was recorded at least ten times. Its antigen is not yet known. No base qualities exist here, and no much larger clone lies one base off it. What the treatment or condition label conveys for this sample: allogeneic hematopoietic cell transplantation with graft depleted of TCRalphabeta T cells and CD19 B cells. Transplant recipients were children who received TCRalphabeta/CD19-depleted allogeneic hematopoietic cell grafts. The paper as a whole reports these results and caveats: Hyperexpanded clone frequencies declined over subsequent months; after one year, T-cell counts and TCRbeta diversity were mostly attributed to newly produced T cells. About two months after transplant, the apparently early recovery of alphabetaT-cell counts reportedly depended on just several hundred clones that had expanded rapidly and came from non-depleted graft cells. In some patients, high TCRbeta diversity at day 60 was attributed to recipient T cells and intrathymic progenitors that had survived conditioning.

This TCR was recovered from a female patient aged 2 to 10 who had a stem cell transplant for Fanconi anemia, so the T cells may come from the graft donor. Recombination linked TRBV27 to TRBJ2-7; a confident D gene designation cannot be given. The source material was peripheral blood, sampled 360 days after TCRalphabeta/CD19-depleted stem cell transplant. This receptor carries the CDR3 CASSPQVNYEQYF. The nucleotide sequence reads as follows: TGTGCCAGCAGTCCCCAGGTCAACTACGAGCAGTACTTC.